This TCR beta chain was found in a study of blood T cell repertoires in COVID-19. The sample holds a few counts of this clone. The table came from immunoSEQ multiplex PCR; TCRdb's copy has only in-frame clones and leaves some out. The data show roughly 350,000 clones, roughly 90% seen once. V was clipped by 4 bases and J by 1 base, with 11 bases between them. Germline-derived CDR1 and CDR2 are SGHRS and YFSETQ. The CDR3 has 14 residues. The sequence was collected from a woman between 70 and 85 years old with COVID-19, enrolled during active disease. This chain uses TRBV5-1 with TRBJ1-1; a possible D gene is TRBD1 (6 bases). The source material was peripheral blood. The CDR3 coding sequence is TGCGCCAGCAGCCCTGGACAGTGGAACACTGAAGCTTTCTTT. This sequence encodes CASSPGQWNTEAFF. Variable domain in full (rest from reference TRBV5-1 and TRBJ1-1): KAGVTQTPRYLIKTRGQQVTLSCSPISGHRSVSWYQQTPGQGLQFLFEYFSETQRNKGNFPGRFSGRQFSNSRSEMNVSTLELGDSALYLCASSPGQWNTEAFFGQGTRLTVV.